This T cell receptor (beta chain) originates from a study of blood T cell repertoires in COVID-19. At the level of the study: Material from acute and convalescent COVID-19 was sourced from the United States, Italy and Spain.

In the authors' workflow: Nucleated cell counts were estimated from reference gene primer amplification. Profiled with immunoSEQ multiplex PCR; TCRdb holds only in-frame clones, not every one. The V and J calls and the clone size are those of that table, but D and trimming were determined from the DNA. The sample consists of 95,000 to 150,000 clones, over 60% of them appearing once. This clone is a singleton in its sample. V lost 0 bases and J 1 base, leaving 12 bases between the germline ends. The germline V gene has CDR1 LGHDT and CDR2 YNNKEL (reference sequence). CDR3 length: 16 residues. The chain combines TRBV3-1 (or the pseudogene TRBV3-2) with TRBJ2-5; TRBD1 might be the D (5 bases). Sequenced input: peripheral blood. The sequence was collected from a woman of 80 years or more with acute or convalescent COVID-19. The CDR3 DNA follows: TGTGCCAGCAGCCAAGAGCTGCAGGGATCCCAAGAGACCCAGTACTTC. Translation gives CASSQELQGSQETQYF.